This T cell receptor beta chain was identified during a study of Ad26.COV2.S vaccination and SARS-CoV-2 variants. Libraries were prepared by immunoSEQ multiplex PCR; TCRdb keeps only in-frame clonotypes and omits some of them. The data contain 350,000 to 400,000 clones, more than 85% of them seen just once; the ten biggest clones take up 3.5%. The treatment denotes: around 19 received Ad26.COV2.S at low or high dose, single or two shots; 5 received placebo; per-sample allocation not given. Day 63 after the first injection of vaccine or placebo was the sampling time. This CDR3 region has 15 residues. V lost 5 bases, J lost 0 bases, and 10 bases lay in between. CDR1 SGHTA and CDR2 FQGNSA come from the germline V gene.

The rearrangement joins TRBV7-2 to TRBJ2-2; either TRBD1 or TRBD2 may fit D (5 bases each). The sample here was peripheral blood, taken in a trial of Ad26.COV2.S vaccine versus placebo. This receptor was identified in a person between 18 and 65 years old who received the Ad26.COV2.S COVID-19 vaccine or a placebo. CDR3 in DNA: TGTGCCAGCAGCCCGGGACGGACGAACACCGGGGAGCTGTTTTTT. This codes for CASSPGRTNTGELFF.